This T cell receptor (beta chain) derives from a study of cytomegalovirus exposure and HLA in healthy donors. General study points: There were 160 or so TCR beta chains listed as cytomegalovirus-associated. First-cohort TCR clusters were later found to tend to co-occur in the 90 to 150 validation repertoires.

The protocol was immunoSEQ multiplex PCR, while the TCRdb copy is restricted to in-frame clones and leaves out a portion. The data show around 60,000 clones, 90% seen once. V was clipped by 2 bases and J by 6 bases; unmatched bases: 6. Germline CDR1 and CDR2: MNHNS and SASEGT. This CDR3 has 15 amino acids. In regard to this clone: Its antigen is as yet unknown.

The chain joins TRBV6-1 to TRBJ1-1, with 10 bases identical to TRBD1. The TCR originated in a man aged 18 to 30 in good health and CMV-seronegative. What was sequenced was PBMCs. The CDR3 sequence: CASSEPGQGKPEAFF. In nucleotides, the CDR3 is TGTGCCAGCAGTGAACCGGGACAGGGGAAGCCTGAAGCTTTCTTT.